A single sample is the source of the 29 T cell receptor beta chains below, sequenced in a study of monozygotic twins with inflammatory bowel disease (dated by TCRdb to about 2019). Libraries came from 5' RACE. The instrument was an Illumina HiSeq 2500. TCRdb reprocessed the reads, so every CDR3 protein sequence counts as one entry and DNA is not shown. The table for this sample shows roughly 100,000 distinct CDR3 sequences. Clones ranked in the top ten supply 1.9% of the sample. The sequenced sample was blood. All receptors derive from a human donor with ulcerative colitis or Crohn's disease, or a healthy co-twin of an affected twin (not recorded which).

The V call is TRBV5-6, the J call TRBJ1-4. This CDR3 comprises 14 residues. Germline-derived CDR1 and CDR2 are SGHDT and YYEEEE. The CDR3 loop is CASSFKATNEKLFF. The whole variable domain, filled in from reference TRBV5-6 and TRBJ1-4, reads DAGVTQSPTHLIKTRGQQVTLRCSPKSGHDTVSWYQQALGQGPQFIFQYYEEEERQRGNFPDRFSGHQFPNYSSELNVNALLLGDSALYLCASSFKATNEKLFFGSGTQLSVL.

The gene calls are TRBV2 and TRBJ2-6. This CDR3 has 15 residues. CDR1 is SNHLY, CDR2 FYNNEI, per germline. CDR3 sequence reads: CASSEQGYGANVLTF.

CDR3 region: CASSFRPSGSSYEQYF. J is TRBJ2-7 and V is TRBV28; TCRdb proposes TRBD2, but this gene call is untestable without DNA. Germline V lookup: CDR1 MDHEN, CDR2 SYDVKM. The length of the CDR3 is 16 residues.

The chain has TRBV5-1 and TRBJ1-2; as DNA is missing, the TRBD1 call by TCRdb cannot be tested. Germline values: CDR1 SGHRS, CDR2 YFSETQ. The CDR3 runs to 17 residues. The CDR3 here is CASSIDSGTGNGYGYTF.

The V gene is TRBV7-8, the J gene TRBJ1-3. CDR1 and CDR2 (germline): SGHVS, FQNEAQ. The CDR3 runs 18 residues. The CDR3 loop is CASSLASSLTSLGNTIYF.

The V gene is TRBV27, the J gene TRBJ1-1; TCRdb proposes TRBD1, but this gene call is untestable without DNA. Looked up from germline, CDR1 is MNHEY and CDR2 is SMNVEV (reference sequence). The CDR3 covers 11 residues. CDR3 in amino acids: CATNWGAEAFF.

V is TRBV23-1 and J is TRBJ2-7; no DNA is available, so the TRBD1 call from TCRdb remains unchecked. TRBV23-1 is filed as an ORF, its function uncertain. This CDR3 is built from 15 residues. The CDR3 loop is CASSQSSGVNYEQYF.

This rearrangement joins TRBV5-1 to TRBJ2-1; TCRdb gives TRBD1 as the D gene, but with no DNA this cannot be confirmed. The V gene's germline CDR1 is SGHRS and CDR2 YFSETQ. The length of the CDR3 is 14 residues. The CDR3: CASSLVGGYNEQFF.

The V and J genes are TRBV14 and TRBJ2-5. The CDR3 runs 13 residues. Germline CDR1 SGHDN, CDR2 FVKESK. CDR3 amino acids: CASSRTYQETQYF.

The rearrangement links TRBV7-2 to TRBJ2-3; TCRdb designates TRBD1, a call that cannot be tested without DNA. The length of the CDR3 is 16 residues. Germline values: CDR1 SGHTA, CDR2 FQGNSA. CDR3 residues: CASSPLPPGGADTQYF.

The J gene is TRBJ1-5, the V gene TRBV20-1. The CDR3 is made up of 14 amino acids. In germline, CDR1 is DFQATT, CDR2 SNEGSKA (reference sequence). The CDR3 sequence: CSARDSGSNQPQHF.

The chain carries TRBV27 and TRBJ2-7. Germline V gives CDR1 MNHEY, CDR2 SMNVEV (reference sequence). This CDR3 is 12 amino acids long. CDR3 sequence: CASFTSSYEQYF.

The chain carries TRBV12-3 or TRBV12-4 and TRBJ1-5. The CDR3 consists of 12 residues. The CDR3 here is CASRWANQPQHF.

The chain employs TRBV7-9 and TRBJ2-7; TCRdb's D call of TRBD2 is untestable without DNA. The CDR3 has 17 amino acids. The V gene's germline CDR1 is SEHNR and CDR2 FQNEAQ (reference sequence). CDR3 protein: CASSLTSTNPRSYEQYF.

This CDR3 is CASSIGTGLSDTQYF. The chain links TRBV7-3 to TRBJ2-3; as DNA is missing, the TRBD1 call by TCRdb cannot be tested. This CDR3 is built from 15 residues. Germline V gives CDR1 SGHTA, CDR2 FQGTGA.

This chain links TRBV6-1 with TRBJ2-1; the D call of TRBD2 rests on TCRdb alone, since no DNA is present to check it. Germline V CDR1 and CDR2: MNHNS, SASEGT. This CDR3 comprises 15 residues. This chain's CDR3 is CASSTTSGKYNEQFF.

The rearrangement uses TRBV15 and TRBJ1-1; there is no DNA to check the TCRdb D call of TRBD1. The CDR3 has 15 amino acids. Per the germline V gene, CDR1 is LNHNV and CDR2 is YYDKDF (reference sequence). CDR3 in amino acids: CATSRSQGMNTEAFF. Full variable domain (outside the CDR3, taken from reference TRBV15 and TRBJ1-1): DAMVIQNPRYQVTQFGKPVTLSCSQTLNHNVMYWYQQKSSQAPKLLFHYYDKDFNNEADTPDNFQSRRPNTSFCFLDIRSPGLGDTAMYLCATSRSQGMNTEAFFGQGTRLTVV.

This sequence joins TRBV6-6 and TRBJ2-3; as DNA is missing, the TRBD2 call by TCRdb cannot be tested. Germline-derived CDR1 and CDR2 are MNHNY and SVGAGI (reference sequence). The CDR3 runs 11 residues. The CDR3: CASSSSQAQYF.

The gene calls are TRBV6-2 or TRBV6-3 and TRBJ1-1; the D call of TRBD1 rests on TCRdb alone, since no DNA is present to check it. This CDR3 is 14 amino acids long. The germline V gene has CDR1 MNHEY and CDR2 SVGEGT. The CDR3 region is CASFRDILNTEAFF.

The chain uses TRBV11-1 and TRBJ2-2; no DNA is available, so the TRBD2 call from TCRdb remains unchecked. The CDR3 is 18 residues long. Germline lookup yields CDR1 SGHAT and CDR2 FQDESV (reference sequence). The CDR3 is CASSLAGLAGGPTGELFF.

This sequence joins TRBV7-8 and TRBJ2-1; TCRdb gives TRBD2 as the D gene, but with no DNA this cannot be confirmed. Germline V lookup: CDR1 SGHVS, CDR2 FQNEAQ. The CDR3 spans 15 residues. The CDR3 here is CASSWREGPYNEQFF.

The chain has TRBV27 and TRBJ1-2; the TRBD1 assignment by TCRdb is unverifiable without DNA. The CDR3 is 12 residues long. Germline V lookup: CDR1 MNHEY, CDR2 SMNVEV (reference sequence). CDR3 amino acids: CASLSQGGGYTF.

V usage is TRBV12-5 and J usage is TRBJ2-3. Germline V lookup: CDR1 LGHNT, CDR2 FRNRAP. This CDR3 is 11 amino acids long. The CDR3 protein is CASGLVDTQYF.

CDR3 sequence reads: CASTDRGENTEAFF. The rearrangement uses TRBV27 and TRBJ1-1; the TRBD1 assignment by TCRdb is unverifiable without DNA. Germline V gene sequence: CDR1 MNHEY, CDR2 SMNVEV (reference sequence). The CDR3 has 14 amino acids.

The chain carries TRBV11-2 and TRBJ2-3; checking the TCRdb D call of TRBD1 is not possible without DNA. From germline, CDR1 is SGHAT and CDR2 FQNNGV. The CDR3 extends over 16 amino acids. The CDR3 loop is CASSLVGTGGVDTQYF.

The chain links TRBV7-2 to TRBJ2-5; the D call of TRBD1 rests on TCRdb alone, since no DNA is present to check it. The CDR3 extends over 14 amino acids. Germline CDR1 and CDR2: SGHTA and FQGNSA. The CDR3 is CASSSPDRKETQYF.

The V call is TRBV18, the J call TRBJ2-7; lacking DNA, the TRBD2 call made by TCRdb goes unchecked. Per the germline V gene, CDR1 is KGHSH and CDR2 is LQKENI. This CDR3 is 16 amino acids long. The CDR3: CASSLVKDSRYYEQYF.

V and J are TRBV14 and TRBJ2-3. CDR3 size: 13 residues. CDR1 and CDR2 from the germline V gene are SGHDN and FVKESK. The CDR3 loop reads CASSQDWSDTQYF.

The chain uses TRBV12-3 or TRBV12-4 and TRBJ2-5; TCRdb calls TRBD1, which cannot be checked without DNA. The CDR3 has 13 residues. CDR3 protein: CASKVLGVETQYF.